Below, one TCR beta chain is given with its context. Its antigen remains unidentified. This entry is derived from a study of T cell repertoires and HLA-DP antigens. Study-level background: Donors were two male and one female, aged 18-to-29 to 60-to-69.

The CDR3 is made up of 15 amino acids. V was clipped by 5 bases and J by 2 bases, with 10 bases between them. The germline V gene has CDR1 SGHAT and CDR2 FQNNGV. Study-level results: Responder cells were total CD4+ cells with a HeLa antigen-presenting system. Average cumulative frequency of previously undetected clones was 36.3% against one allele and 50% to 55% against the other.

Clones were sequenced by immunoSEQ multiplex PCR, and TCRdb holds only the in-frame ones, with some missing. Of over 100,000 clones in the sample, 85% to 95% are singletons; the top ten hold roughly 0.3%. The chain carries TRBV11-2 and TRBJ2-6; D is unresolved. Sequencing used CD4+ T cells from PBMCs. The source of this sequence is a woman aged 18 to 35 in good health and CMV-seronegative. This CDR3 reads CASSPGRTGANVLTF. The CDR3 DNA reads TGTGCCAGCAGCCCAGGAAGGACTGGGGCCAACGTCCTGACTTTC.